Listed below are T cell receptor beta chains from one sample, sequenced in a study of blood T cells in healthy people across ages. TCRdb reprocessed the 5' RACE reads via MiXCR and lists one record per CDR3 protein. The profile shows about a million distinct CDR3 sequences, just over 50% of them singletons. Sequencing input: blood. The receptor source for this set is a woman aged 60-70 years in good health. CDR3s include the opening cysteine and the closing phenylalanine or tryptophan. The order of the fields is CDR3 protein, CDR3 length, V gene, D gene, J gene. A D gene is named only where the DNA matches it firmly.

cdr3_aa: CASSSDRDSTMGEQFF
cdr3_length: 16
v_call: TRBV27
d_call: TRBD1
j_call: TRBJ2-1

cdr3_aa: CATSPSGNRSEQYF
cdr3_length: 14
v_call: TRBV15
d_call: TRBD2
j_call: TRBJ2-7

cdr3_aa: CATTPGGSHQPQHF
cdr3_length: 14
v_call: TRBV7-2
d_call: .
j_call: TRBJ1-5

cdr3_aa: CASSSSRLDTADEQYF
cdr3_length: 16
v_call: TRBV11-1
d_call: .
j_call: TRBJ2-5

cdr3_aa: CASSPTGTGDYNEQFF
cdr3_length: 16
v_call: TRBV7-9
d_call: TRBD1
j_call: TRBJ2-1

cdr3_aa: CASSENRVSNPPQHF
cdr3_length: 15
v_call: TRBV6-1
d_call: .
j_call: TRBJ1-5

cdr3_aa: CASSSGQGLTNEKLFF
cdr3_length: 16
v_call: TRBV18
d_call: TRBD1
j_call: TRBJ1-4

cdr3_aa: CSDRDRTGTYGYTF
cdr3_length: 14
v_call: TRBV29-1
d_call: TRBD1
j_call: TRBJ1-2

cdr3_aa: CASIKRELEYNEQFF
cdr3_length: 15
v_call: TRBV6-1
d_call: TRBD2
j_call: TRBJ2-1

cdr3_aa: CSARDAGQTYSNQPQHF
cdr3_length: 17
v_call: TRBV20-1
d_call: .
j_call: TRBJ1-5

cdr3_aa: CSARDWDRVAYEQYF
cdr3_length: 15
v_call: TRBV20-1
d_call: .
j_call: TRBJ2-7

cdr3_aa: CASNLAASTDTQYF
cdr3_length: 14
v_call: TRBV12-3/TRBV12-4
d_call: TRBD2
j_call: TRBJ2-3

cdr3_aa: CSVLTGALYGYTF
cdr3_length: 13
v_call: TRBV29-1
d_call: TRBD1
j_call: TRBJ1-2

cdr3_aa: CSAKVMRYEQYF
cdr3_length: 12
v_call: TRBV20-1
d_call: .
j_call: TRBJ2-7

cdr3_aa: CATSRRGSEQYF
cdr3_length: 12
v_call: TRBV15
d_call: .
j_call: TRBJ2-4

cdr3_aa: CSGRLARDTEAFF
cdr3_length: 13
v_call: TRBV29-1
d_call: .
j_call: TRBJ1-1

cdr3_aa: CSVDVDNTDTQYF
cdr3_length: 13
v_call: TRBV29-1
d_call: .
j_call: TRBJ2-3

cdr3_aa: CSAEKARSHYEQYF
cdr3_length: 14
v_call: TRBV20-1
d_call: .
j_call: TRBJ2-7

cdr3_aa: CSATTGQELNTEAFF
cdr3_length: 15
v_call: TRBV20-1
d_call: TRBD1
j_call: TRBJ1-1

cdr3_aa: CASSPATRRREGEKLFF
cdr3_length: 17
v_call: TRBV12-3/TRBV12-4
d_call: .
j_call: TRBJ1-4

cdr3_aa: CASSVDRLGGYTF
cdr3_length: 13
v_call: TRBV27
d_call: .
j_call: TRBJ1-2

cdr3_aa: CASSQAQYF
cdr3_length: 9
v_call: TRBV4-3
d_call: .
j_call: TRBJ2-3

cdr3_aa: CASSYGWPDEKLFF
cdr3_length: 14
v_call: TRBV6-6
d_call: .
j_call: TRBJ1-4

cdr3_aa: CASSLYIPLGTQYF
cdr3_length: 14
v_call: TRBV28
d_call: .
j_call: TRBJ2-3

cdr3_aa: CASSTPSVVKNIQYF
cdr3_length: 15
v_call: TRBV28
d_call: .
j_call: .

cdr3_aa: CASSPEYAGDTQYF
cdr3_length: 14
v_call: TRBV6-5
d_call: .
j_call: TRBJ2-3